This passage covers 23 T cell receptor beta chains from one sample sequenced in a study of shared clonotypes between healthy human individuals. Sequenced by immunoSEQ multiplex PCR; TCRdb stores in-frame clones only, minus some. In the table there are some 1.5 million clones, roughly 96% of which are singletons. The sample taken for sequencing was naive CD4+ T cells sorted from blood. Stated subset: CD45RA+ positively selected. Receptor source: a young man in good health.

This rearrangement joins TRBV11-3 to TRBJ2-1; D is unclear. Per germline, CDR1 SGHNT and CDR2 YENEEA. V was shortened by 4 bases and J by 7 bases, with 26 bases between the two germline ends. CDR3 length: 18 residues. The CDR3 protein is CASSSGRNSIPNSNEQFF. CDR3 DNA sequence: TGTGCCAGCAGCTCCGGACGGAATTCGATCCCTAATAGTAATGAGCAGTTCTTC.

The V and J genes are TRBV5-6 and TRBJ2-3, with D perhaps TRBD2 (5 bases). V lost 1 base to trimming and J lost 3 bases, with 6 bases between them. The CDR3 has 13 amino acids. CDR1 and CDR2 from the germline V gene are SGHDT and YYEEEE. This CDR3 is CASSLRRTDTQYF. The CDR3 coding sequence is TGTGCCAGCAGCTTGAGGAGGACAGATACGCAGTATTTT.

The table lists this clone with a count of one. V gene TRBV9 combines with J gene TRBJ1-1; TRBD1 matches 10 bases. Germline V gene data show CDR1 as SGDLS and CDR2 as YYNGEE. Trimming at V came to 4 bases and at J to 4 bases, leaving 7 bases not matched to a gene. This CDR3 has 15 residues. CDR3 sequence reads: CASSPRTGGGTEAFF. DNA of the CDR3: TGTGCCAGCAGCCCCCGGACAGGGGGAGGCACTGAAGCTTTCTTT.

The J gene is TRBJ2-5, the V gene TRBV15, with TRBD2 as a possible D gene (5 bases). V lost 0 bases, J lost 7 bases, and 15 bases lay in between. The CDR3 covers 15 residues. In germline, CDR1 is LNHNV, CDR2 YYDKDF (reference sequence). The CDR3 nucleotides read TGTGCCACCAGCAGAGATAGAGGCGCCAGCGGGACCCAGTACTTC. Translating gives CATSRDRGASGTQYF.

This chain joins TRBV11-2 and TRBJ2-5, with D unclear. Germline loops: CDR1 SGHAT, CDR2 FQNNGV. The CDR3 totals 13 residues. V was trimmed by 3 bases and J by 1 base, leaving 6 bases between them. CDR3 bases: TGTGCCAGCAGCTTTAACTTCCAAGAGACCCAGTACTTC. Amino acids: CASSFNFQETQYF. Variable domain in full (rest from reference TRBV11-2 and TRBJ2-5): EAGVAQSPRYKIIEKRQSVAFWCNPISGHATLYWYQQILGQGPKLLIQFQNNGVVDDSQLPKDRFSAERLKGVDSTLKIQPAKLEDSAVYLCASSFNFQETQYFGPGTRLLVL.

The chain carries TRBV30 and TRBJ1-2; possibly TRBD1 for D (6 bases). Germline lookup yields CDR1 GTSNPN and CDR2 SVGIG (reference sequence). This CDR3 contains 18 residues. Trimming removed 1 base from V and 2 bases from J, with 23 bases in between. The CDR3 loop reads CAWSGQTGPTLRNYGYTF. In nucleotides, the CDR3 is TGTGCCTGGAGTGGACAGACAGGCCCCACACTTCGGAACTATGGCTACACCTTC.

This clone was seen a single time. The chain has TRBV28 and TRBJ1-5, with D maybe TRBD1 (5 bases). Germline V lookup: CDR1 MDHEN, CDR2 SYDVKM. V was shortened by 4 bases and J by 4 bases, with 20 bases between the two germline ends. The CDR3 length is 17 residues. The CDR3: CASSYNPGQGRNQPQHF. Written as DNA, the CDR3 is TGTGCCAGCAGTTACAACCCCGGCCAGGGTAGGAATCAGCCCCAGCATTTT.

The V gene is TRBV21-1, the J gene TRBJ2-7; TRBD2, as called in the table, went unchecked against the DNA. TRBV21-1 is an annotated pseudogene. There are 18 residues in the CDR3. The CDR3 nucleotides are TGTGCCAGCAGCAAAGCAGGGACTAGCGGAACTAGCTCCTACGAGCAGTACTTC. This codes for CASSKAGTSGTSSYEQYF.

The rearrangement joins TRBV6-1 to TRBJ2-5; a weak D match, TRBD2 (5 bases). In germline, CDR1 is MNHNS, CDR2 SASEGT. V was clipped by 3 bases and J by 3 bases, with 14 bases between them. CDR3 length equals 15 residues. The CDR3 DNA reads TGTGCCAGCAGTGACTCCTTGGGAGCGGAAGAGACCCAGTACTTC. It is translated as CASSDSLGAEETQYF.

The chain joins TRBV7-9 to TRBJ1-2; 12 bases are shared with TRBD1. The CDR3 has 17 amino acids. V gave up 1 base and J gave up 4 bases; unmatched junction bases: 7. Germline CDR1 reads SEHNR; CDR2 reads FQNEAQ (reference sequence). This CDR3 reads CASSLDGTGGLGYGYTF. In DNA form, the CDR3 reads TGTGCCAGCAGCTTAGATGGGACAGGGGGCCTCGGCTATGGCTACACCTTC.

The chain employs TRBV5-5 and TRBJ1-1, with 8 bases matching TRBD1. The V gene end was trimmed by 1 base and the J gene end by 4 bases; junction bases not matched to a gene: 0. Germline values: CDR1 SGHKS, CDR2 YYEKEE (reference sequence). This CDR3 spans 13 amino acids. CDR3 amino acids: CASSLTGGTEAFF. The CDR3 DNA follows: TGTGCCAGCAGCTTGACAGGGGGCACTGAAGCTTTCTTT.

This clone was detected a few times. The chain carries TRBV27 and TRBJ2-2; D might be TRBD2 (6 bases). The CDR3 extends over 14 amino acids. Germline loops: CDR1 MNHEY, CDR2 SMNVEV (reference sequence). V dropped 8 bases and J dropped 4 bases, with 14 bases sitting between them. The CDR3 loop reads CASAGLGSTGELFF. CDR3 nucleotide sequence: TGTGCCAGCGCGGGGCTAGGTAGCACCGGGGAGCTGTTTTTT.

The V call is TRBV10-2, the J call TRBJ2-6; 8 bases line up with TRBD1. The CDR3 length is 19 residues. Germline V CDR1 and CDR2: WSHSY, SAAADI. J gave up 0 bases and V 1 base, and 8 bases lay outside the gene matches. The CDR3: CASSEWGQVPYSGANVLTF. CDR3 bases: TGCGCCAGCAGTGAGTGGGGACAGGTCCCCTACTCTGGGGCCAACGTCCTGACTTTC.

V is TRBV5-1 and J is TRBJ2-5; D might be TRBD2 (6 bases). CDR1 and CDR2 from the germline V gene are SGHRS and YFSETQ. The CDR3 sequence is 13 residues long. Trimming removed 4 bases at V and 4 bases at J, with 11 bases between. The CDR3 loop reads CASSEEGLETQYF. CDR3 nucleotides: TGCGCCAGCAGCGAGGAGGGATTAGAGACCCAGTACTTC.

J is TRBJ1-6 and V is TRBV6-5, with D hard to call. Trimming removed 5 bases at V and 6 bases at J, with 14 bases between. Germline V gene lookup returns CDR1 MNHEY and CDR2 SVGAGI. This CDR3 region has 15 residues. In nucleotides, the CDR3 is TGTGCCAGCAGTCCTAGAGGTCTGGGTAATTCACCCCTCCACTTT. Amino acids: CASSPRGLGNSPLHF.

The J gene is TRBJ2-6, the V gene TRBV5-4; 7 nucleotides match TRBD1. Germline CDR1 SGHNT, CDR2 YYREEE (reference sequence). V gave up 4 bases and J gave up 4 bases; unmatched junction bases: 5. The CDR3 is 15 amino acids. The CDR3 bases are TGTGCCAGCAGCCTACCGGGACAGGGGGCCAACGTCCTGACTTTC. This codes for CASSLPGQGANVLTF.

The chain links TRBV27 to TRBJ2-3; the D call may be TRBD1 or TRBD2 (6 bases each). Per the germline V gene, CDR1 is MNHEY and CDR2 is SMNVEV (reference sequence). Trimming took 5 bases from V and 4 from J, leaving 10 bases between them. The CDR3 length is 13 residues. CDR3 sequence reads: CASSTGRPDTQYF. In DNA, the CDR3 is TGTGCCAGCAGTACAGGGAGGCCAGATACGCAGTATTTT.

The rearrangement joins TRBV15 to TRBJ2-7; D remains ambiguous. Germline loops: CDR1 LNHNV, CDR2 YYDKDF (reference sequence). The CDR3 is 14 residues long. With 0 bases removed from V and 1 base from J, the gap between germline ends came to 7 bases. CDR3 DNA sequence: TGTGCCACCAGCAGAGATTATTATTCCTACGAGCAGTACTTC. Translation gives CATSRDYYSYEQYF.

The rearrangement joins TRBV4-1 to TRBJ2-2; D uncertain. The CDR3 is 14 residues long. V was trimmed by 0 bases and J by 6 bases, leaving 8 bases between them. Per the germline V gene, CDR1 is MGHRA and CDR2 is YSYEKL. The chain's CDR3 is CASSQDKLPGELFF. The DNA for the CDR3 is TGCGCCAGCAGCCAAGATAAGTTGCCCGGGGAGCTGTTTTTT.

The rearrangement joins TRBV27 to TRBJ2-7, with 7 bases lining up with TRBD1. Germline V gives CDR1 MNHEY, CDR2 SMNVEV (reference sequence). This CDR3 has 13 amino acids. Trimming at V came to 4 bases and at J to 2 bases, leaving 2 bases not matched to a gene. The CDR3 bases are TGTGCCAGCAGTTCTCAGGGGGCCTACGAGCAGTACTTC. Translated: CASSSQGAYEQYF.

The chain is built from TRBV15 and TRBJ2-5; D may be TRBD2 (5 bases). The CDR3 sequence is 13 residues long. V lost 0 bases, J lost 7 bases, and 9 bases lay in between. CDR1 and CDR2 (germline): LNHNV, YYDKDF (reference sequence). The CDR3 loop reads CATSRDNRGTQYF. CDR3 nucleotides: TGTGCCACCAGCAGAGATAACCGGGGGACCCAGTACTTC.

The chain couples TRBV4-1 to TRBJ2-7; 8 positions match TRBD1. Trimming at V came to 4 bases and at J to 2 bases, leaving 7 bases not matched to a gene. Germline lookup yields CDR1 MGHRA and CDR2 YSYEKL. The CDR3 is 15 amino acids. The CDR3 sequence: CASSRPGDRTYEQYF. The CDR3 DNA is TGCGCCAGCAGCCGGCCGGGGGACAGGACCTACGAGCAGTACTTC.

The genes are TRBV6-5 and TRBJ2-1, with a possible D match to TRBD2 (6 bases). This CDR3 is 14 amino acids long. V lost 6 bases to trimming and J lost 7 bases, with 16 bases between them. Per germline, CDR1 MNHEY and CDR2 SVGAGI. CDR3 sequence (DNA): TGTGCCAGCAGCCTATTGGGGGGTACGAATGAGCAGTTCTTC. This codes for CASSLLGGTNEQFF.